These 27 T cell receptor beta chains came from one sample sequenced in a study of blood T cell repertoires in COVID-19. Clones were sequenced by immunoSEQ multiplex PCR, and TCRdb holds only the in-frame ones, with some missing. The sample has 200,000 to 250,000 clones; 87% are singletons. The sample comprised PBMCs or T cells enriched from blood (not recorded which). The source of these receptors is a man aged 30 to 45 who had recovered from COVID-19.

This clone was counted only a few times. The chain carries TRBV5-6 and TRBJ1-3; D remains ambiguous. CDR1 and CDR2 from the germline V gene are SGHDT and YYEEEE. The V and J ends lost 4 bases and 4 bases respectively, with 12 bases between them. This CDR3 has 14 amino acids. As DNA, the CDR3 is TGTGCCAGCAGCGGCCCTTCGCCCGGAAACACCATATATTTT. Translated, it gives CASSGPSPGNTIYF. The full variable domain, its missing parts supplied by reference TRBV5-6 and TRBJ1-3, is DAGVTQSPTHLIKTRGQQVTLRCSPKSGHDTVSWYQQALGQGPQFIFQYYEEEERQRGNFPDRFSGHQFPNYSSELNVNALLLGDSALYLCASSGPSPGNTIYFGEGSWLTVV.

The chain links TRBV5-4 to TRBJ2-3; the match to TRBD2 covers 10 bases. J lost 2 bases, V lost 3 bases, and 6 bases had no gene match. Germline V lookup: CDR1 SGHNT, CDR2 YYREEE (reference sequence). The CDR3 is made up of 16 amino acids. In DNA, the CDR3 is TGTGCCAGCAGCTCTAAAGCGGGGGGGATCACAGATACGCAGTATTTT. Its protein is CASSSKAGGITDTQYF.

This chain joins TRBV11-2 and TRBJ2-7, with TRBD2 matching 9 bases. J gave up 4 bases and V 6 bases, and 19 bases lay outside the gene matches. The CDR3 sequence is 18 residues long. Germline V CDR1 and CDR2: SGHAT, FQNNGV. The CDR3 DNA reads as TGTGCCAGCAGGGGAGTCGCGGGAGGGCCCAATATCGTTTACGAGCAGTACTTC. This translates into CASRGVAGGPNIVYEQYF.

The V call is TRBV7-2, the J call TRBJ2-7; D remains ambiguous. Germline V gene lookup returns CDR1 SGHTA and CDR2 FQGNSA. V was trimmed by 3 bases and J by 5 bases, leaving 11 bases between them. The CDR3 covers 13 residues. The CDR3 DNA follows: TGTGCCAGCAGCTTTTACAGATTAAACGAGCAGTACTTC. Translation: CASSFYRLNEQYF.

This clone appeared once. The chain uses TRBV30 and TRBJ1-1, with TRBD1 identical over 7 bases. Trimming took 0 bases from V and 5 from J; bases not matched to a gene: 3. Germline-derived CDR1 and CDR2 are GTSNPN and SVGIG (reference sequence). The CDR3 runs to 13 residues. As DNA, the CDR3 is TGTGCCTGGAGTGTAAGCAGGGGGACTGAAGCTTTCTTT. It translates to CAWSVSRGTEAFF.

This chain joins TRBV15 and TRBJ1-3, with unresolved D. There are 14 residues in the CDR3. Germline CDR1 reads LNHNV; CDR2 reads YYDKDF (reference sequence). Trimming left V 5 bases short and J 0 bases short, with 8 bases between. The DNA of the CDR3 is TGTGCCACCAGCCTATTTGGCTCTGGAAACACCATATATTTT. Translated: CATSLFGSGNTIYF.

The gene calls are TRBV4-3 and TRBJ2-2, with no clear D. The CDR3 runs to 16 residues. Germline V CDR1 and CDR2: LGHNA, YSLEER. V dropped 0 bases and J dropped 3 bases, with 11 bases sitting between them. The CDR3 spells CASSQEFRLHTGELFF. The CDR3 bases are TGCGCCAGCAGCCAAGAGTTTAGACTTCACACCGGGGAGCTGTTTTTT.

The genes are TRBV24-1 and TRBJ2-1; 8 bases fit TRBD1. Germline values: CDR1 KGHDR, CDR2 SFDVKD. V trimming: 0 bases; J trimming: 4 bases; junction bases outside the gene matches: 4. The CDR3 has 16 amino acids. CDR3 nucleotide sequence: TGTGCCACCAGTGATTTGCCCACAGGGGGGTACAATGAGCAGTTCTTC. Its protein is CATSDLPTGGYNEQFF.

The V and J genes are TRBV6-1 and TRBJ1-2; D remains unclear. V was trimmed by 0 bases and J by 9 bases, leaving 8 bases between them. The CDR3 totals 12 residues. Germline V lookup: CDR1 MNHNS, CDR2 SASEGT. The DNA for the CDR3 is TGTGCCAGCAGTGAAGCGAGGATGAGCTACACCTTC. Amino acids: CASSEARMSYTF.

The chain uses TRBV7-2 and TRBJ1-2, with 8 bases matching TRBD1. The CDR3 length is 15 residues. The germline CDR1 and CDR2 sequences are SGHTA and FQGNSA. V shed 2 bases, J shed 4 bases, and the junction held 6 bases outside the gene matches. CDR3 sequence: CASSLIAGGGYGYTF. In nucleotides, the CDR3 is TGTGCCAGCAGCTTAATCGCAGGGGGCGGCTATGGCTACACCTTC.

V and J are TRBV2 and TRBJ2-1; the match to TRBD1 covers 7 bases. The CDR3 is 11 amino acids. Germline CDR1 SNHLY, CDR2 FYNNEI. Trimming at V came to 6 bases and at J to 10 bases, leaving 3 bases not matched to a gene. CDR3 in amino acids: CASSMDREQFF. DNA of the CDR3: TGTGCCAGCAGCATGGACAGGGAGCAGTTCTTC. Combining the CDR3 with reference TRBV2 and TRBJ2-1 gives the whole variable domain EPEVTQTPSHQVTQMGQEVILRCVPISNHLYFYWYRQILGQKVEFLVSFYNNEISEKSEIFDDQFSVERPDGSNFTLKIRSTKLEDSAMYFCASSMDREQFFGPGTRLTVL.

The rearrangement links TRBV19 to TRBJ1-5; the match to TRBD1 covers 7 bases. The CDR3 consists of 16 residues. In germline, CDR1 is LNHDA, CDR2 SQIVND (reference sequence). Trimming removed 1 base from V and 9 bases from J; junction bases left unmatched: 12. DNA for the CDR3: TGTGCCAGTAGTATAGGGGACAGCGCCTGGTTGTCGCCCCAGCATTTT. This codes for CASSIGDSAWLSPQHF.

The gene calls are TRBV30 and TRBJ2-5; 12 bases are shared with TRBD2. The CDR3 runs 17 residues. Germline V gives CDR1 GTSNPN, CDR2 SVGIG (reference sequence). Trimming at V came to 5 bases and at J to 5 bases, leaving 15 bases not matched to a gene. The CDR3 loop reads CAWGIRRGLAGSETQYF. CDR3 in DNA: TGTGCCTGGGGGATCCGCCGAGGACTAGCGGGGTCTGAGACCCAGTACTTC.

The genes are TRBV30 and TRBJ2-7; 8 bases align to TRBD1. Trimming took 2 bases from V and 6 from J; bases not matched to a gene: 3. Germline V gives CDR1 GTSNPN, CDR2 SVGIG (reference sequence). The length of the CDR3 is 12 residues. The CDR3 reads CAWSPGGVEQYF. Written as DNA, the CDR3 is TGTGCCTGGAGTCCAGGGGGCGTCGAGCAGTACTTC.

The genes are TRBV2 and TRBJ2-2, with 11 positions matching TRBD1. Germline V lookup: CDR1 SNHLY, CDR2 FYNNEI. Trimming removed 0 bases from V and 5 bases from J; junction bases left unmatched: 5. This CDR3 is built from 17 residues. The CDR3 nucleotides are TGTGCCAGCAGTGAAGCGTGGACAGGGGGCTTAACCGGGGAGCTGTTTTTT. Translation: CASSEAWTGGLTGELFF. Variable domain in full (rest from reference TRBV2 and TRBJ2-2): EPEVTQTPSHQVTQMGQEVILRCVPISNHLYFYWYRQILGQKVEFLVSFYNNEISEKSEIFDDQFSVERPDGSNFTLKIRSTKLEDSAMYFCASSEAWTGGLTGELFFGEGSRLTVL.

The chain employs TRBV18 and TRBJ1-1; 7 bases are a match to TRBD1. The CDR3 length is 16 residues. Germline values: CDR1 KGHSH, CDR2 LQKENI. V was pared by 3 bases and J by 0 bases, with 7 bases of the junction left unmatched. The CDR3 DNA sequence: TGTGCCAGCTCACCCGACCCGGGACAGTTGAACACTGAAGCTTTCTTT. Amino acid sequence: CASSPDPGQLNTEAFF.

The CDR3 spells CASSLVSGNTNEQFF. The CDR3 region has the DNA TGTGCCAGCAGCTTAGTTAGCGGGAATACCAATGAGCAGTTCTTC. V usage is TRBV11-2 and J usage is TRBJ2-1, with 8 bases matching TRBD2. With 1 base clipped from V and 6 bases from J, the junction kept 5 bases outside the gene matches. The CDR3 extends over 15 amino acids. CDR1 SGHAT and CDR2 FQNNGV come from the germline V gene.

This clone was seen once. This rearrangement joins TRBV9 to TRBJ1-3; TRBD1 might be the D (6 bases). Germline V gene data show CDR1 as SGDLS and CDR2 as YYNGEE. The CDR3 has 15 residues. V was shortened by 2 bases and J by 4 bases, with 13 bases between the two germline ends. Here the CDR3 reads CASSVPSTGGNTIYF. As DNA, the CDR3 is TGTGCCAGCAGCGTCCCTTCGACAGGAGGAAACACCATATATTTT.

This chain uses TRBV19 with TRBJ1-2; no definite D call. Germline V lookup: CDR1 LNHDA, CDR2 SQIVND (reference sequence). V was trimmed by 4 bases and J by 5 bases, leaving 11 bases between them. This CDR3 is 13 amino acids long. DNA of the CDR3: TGTGCCAGTAGTACCGACACGGTTTATGGCTACACCTTC. Translation gives CASSTDTVYGYTF.

The chain uses TRBV9 and TRBJ1-1, with D hard to call. The germline V and J ends were trimmed by 3 bases and 10 bases, with 19 bases remaining between them. From germline, CDR1 is SGDLS and CDR2 YYNGEE. CDR3 size: 14 residues. The CDR3 bases are TGTGCCAGCAGCGACTTAGGGAGGGAAGAGTTAGCTTTCTTT. It is translated as CASSDLGREELAFF.

This chain joins TRBV6-5 and TRBJ2-7; no reliable D call. Germline CDR1 MNHEY, CDR2 SVGAGI. Trimming took 0 bases from V and 2 from J, leaving 5 bases between them. The CDR3 length is 13 residues. This CDR3 is CASSYSLTYEQYF. The CDR3 DNA reads as TGTGCCAGCAGTTACTCACTTACCTACGAGCAGTACTTC.

This clone was counted a single time. V and J are TRBV29-1 and TRBJ1-4; D ambiguous. Trimming stripped 6 bases from V and 8 bases from J, with 10 bases between. Germline lookup yields CDR1 SQVTM and CDR2 ANQGSEA. The CDR3 is 11 residues long. The CDR3 sequence: CSVARQEKLFF. CDR3 bases: TGCAGCGTCGCGCGGCAGGAAAAACTGTTTTTT.

This clone has a handful of counts. The chain combines TRBV6-6 with TRBJ2-3; D possibly corresponds to TRBD2 (6 bases). Trimming shortened V by 6 bases and J by 2 bases, and 18 bases separated the two germline ends. The CDR3 consists of 16 residues. The germline V gene encodes CDR1 MNHNY and CDR2 SVGAGI (reference sequence). The CDR3 is CASRAAGTRNTDTQYF. CDR3 sequence (DNA): TGTGCCAGCAGGGCAGCCGGGACTCGTAACACAGATACGCAGTATTTT.

The chain has TRBV7-8 and TRBJ2-7, with D tentatively TRBD2 (7 bases). The CDR3 has 16 amino acids. Germline CDR1 reads SGHVS; CDR2 reads FQNEAQ. V lost 7 bases and J lost 0, with 19 bases in between. The CDR3 DNA follows: TGTGCCAGCACCCCTCGACGGGGGGCACCCTCCTACGAGCAGTACTTC. The encoded protein is CASTPRRGAPSYEQYF.

The chain employs TRBV27 and TRBJ1-5, with D unresolved. CDR3 size: 15 residues. Germline lookup yields CDR1 MNHEY and CDR2 SMNVEV (reference sequence). V lost 3 bases and J 7 bases, leaving 16 bases between the germline ends. The DNA for the CDR3 is TGTGCCAGCAGTTTTTCTGGGAGGGTTGGCCAGCCCCAGCATTTT. Amino acid sequence: CASSFSGRVGQPQHF.

This rearrangement joins TRBV3-1 (or the pseudogene TRBV3-2) to TRBJ2-3; 11 nucleotides agree with TRBD2. CDR3 size: 19 residues. J was trimmed by 4 bases and V by 1 base; bases with no gene match: 13. Germline lookup yields CDR1 LGHDT and CDR2 YNNKEL (reference sequence). Here the CDR3 reads CASSQGPLAGGHSADTQYF. The CDR3 nucleotides read TGTGCCAGCAGCCAAGGTCCGCTAGCGGGGGGCCACTCCGCAGATACGCAGTATTTT.

This clone was observed once. The genes are TRBV9 and TRBJ2-1; 8 nucleotides agree with TRBD1. The CDR3 is made up of 18 amino acids. V was clipped by 0 bases and J by 5 bases; unmatched bases: 13. The V gene's germline CDR1 is SGDLS and CDR2 YYNGEE. In DNA form, the CDR3 reads TGTGCCAGCAGCGTAGGGGCCATGGGGACAGGACGAAACAATGAGCAGTTCTTC. Protein: CASSVGAMGTGRNNEQFF.